This T cell receptor (beta chain) emerged from a study of cytomegalovirus exposure and HLA in healthy donors. Study-wide findings and caveats: Earlier analysis found most TCR beta V segments productive about 90% or about 30% of the time. Most CMV-associated TCR beta chains were later found to appear HLA-restricted.

This PCR relied on a set of 60 Vbeta primers and 13 Jbeta primers. Method: immunoSEQ multiplex PCR; TCRdb's copy keeps in-frame clones and lacks some. This sample's table reports 150,000 to 200,000 clones. A word on this clone: Its antigen is unidentified.

This CDR3 comprises 15 residues. The J segment lost 2 bases and the V segment lost 4 bases, leaving 8 bases of the junction unmatched. Germline V gene data show CDR1 as ENHRY and CDR2 as SYGVKD. The source of this sequence is an older woman in good health and CMV-seronegative. The specimen was PBMCs. The chain employs TRBV10-3 and TRBJ2-7, with TRBD1 matching 7 bases. This chain's CDR3 is CAISAPTGLTYEQYF. CDR3 nucleotide sequence: TGTGCCATCAGTGCACCGACAGGGCTCACCTACGAGCAGTACTTC.